This entry lists 15 T cell receptor beta chains sequenced from one sample in a study of T cells after yellow fever vaccination. From the 5' RACE reads, TCRdb called clonotypes with MiXCR, one entry per CDR3 protein. The profile shows 200,000 to 300,000 distinct CDR3 sequences, around 6.7% of them singletons. The sequencing used CD4+ T cells sorted from PBMCs, collected on the day of the yellow fever booster vaccination. These receptors all come from a man aged 30-40 years who received the YFV17D yellow fever vaccine.

Many counts were recorded for this clonotype. This chain connects TRBV18 to TRBJ2-5; no clear D gene. Germline V gives CDR1 KGHSH, CDR2 LQKENI. The V and J ends lost 3 bases and 4 bases respectively, with 9 bases between them. The CDR3 consists of 13 residues. CDR3 DNA sequence: TGTGCCAGCTCACCGCCCCTCGGAGAGACCCAGTACTTC. Amino acids: CASSPPLGETQYF.

The chain has TRBV11-2 and TRBJ2-7; D possibly matches TRBD1 or TRBD2 (5 bases each). Germline CDR1 is SGHAT and CDR2 is FQNNGV. The CDR3 is made up of 11 amino acids. V was clipped by 5 bases and J by 6 bases, with 8 bases between them. CDR3 loop: CASSGAGEQYF. The CDR3 coding sequence is TGTGCCAGCAGCGGGGCGGGCGAGCAGTACTTC.

This clonotype has at least ten counts. The genes are TRBV7-2 and TRBJ2-7, with D tentatively TRBD2 (6 bases). V was shortened by 10 bases and J by 7 bases, with 20 bases between the two germline ends. This CDR3 is built from 13 residues. Germline CDR1 reads SGHTA; CDR2 reads FQGNSA. CDR3 loop: CATNRAGPDEQYF. Written as DNA, the CDR3 is TGTGCCACCAATCGGGCGGGACCAGATGAGCAGTACTTC. The entire variable domain, with the rest obtained from reference TRBV7-2 and TRBJ2-7, is as follows: GAGVSQSPSNKVTEKGKDVELRCDPISGHTALYWYRQSLGQGLEFLIYFQGNSAPDKSGLPSDRFSAERTGGSVSTLTIQRTQQEDSAVYLCATNRAGPDEQYFGPGTRLTVT.

V and J are TRBV23-1 and TRBJ2-1; possibly TRBD1 or TRBD2 for D (5 bases each). TRBV23-1 counts as an open reading frame of uncertain function. The CDR3 consists of 14 residues. Trimming shortened V by 7 bases and J by 6 bases, and 16 bases separated the two germline ends. CDR3 sequence reads: CASNSMGPSNEQFF. In nucleotides, the CDR3 is TGCGCCAGCAACAGTATGGGACCGAGCAATGAGCAGTTCTTC.

This clonotype was found many times. The chain combines TRBV7-2 with TRBJ2-3, with 11 bases matching TRBD1. J was trimmed by 0 bases and V by 5 bases; bases with no gene match: 1. CDR1 is SGHTA, CDR2 FQGNSA, per germline. The CDR3 length is 15 residues. The CDR3 region is CASSGTGGSTDTQYF. CDR3 DNA: TGTGCCAGCAGCGGGACAGGGGGGAGCACAGATACGCAGTATTTT.

This clonotype was seen ten or more times. This chain connects TRBV7-9 to TRBJ2-1; 10 bases are shared with TRBD2. Germline lookup yields CDR1 SEHNR and CDR2 FQNEAQ (reference sequence). The CDR3 spans 14 residues. The J segment lost 5 bases and the V segment lost 3 bases, leaving 1 base of the junction unmatched. The CDR3 sequence is CASSFGTSDNEQFF. CDR3 DNA: TGTGCCAGCAGCTTCGGGACTAGCGACAATGAGCAGTTCTTC.

This clonotype was seen a handful of times. The chain recombines TRBV12-3 or TRBV12-4 with TRBJ2-3; tentatively, D is TRBD2 (5 bases). The CDR3 is made up of 14 amino acids. Between the trimmed V and J ends, which lost 11 bases and 2 bases, there was a span of 17 bases. As DNA, the CDR3 is TGTGCCTCAAAGTTGGAGGCAATCACAGATACGCAGTATTTT. This translates into CASKLEAITDTQYF.

In this sample, this clonotype turned up many times. The gene calls are TRBV4-2 and TRBJ2-6; D remains ambiguous. V was cut by 4 bases and J by 3 bases, with 4 bases left in between. This CDR3 has 13 residues. The germline V gene encodes CDR1 LGHNA and CDR2 YNFKEQ. CDR3: CASSRSGANVLTF. The CDR3 coding sequence is TGTGCCAGCAGCCGAAGTGGGGCCAACGTCCTGACTTTC.

The chain couples TRBV29-1 to TRBJ2-1; the D gene is possibly TRBD2 (6 bases). CDR3 length: 13 amino acids. V was clipped by 4 bases and J by 1 base, with 8 bases between them. Germline CDR1 SQVTM, CDR2 ANQGSEA. The CDR3, as DNA: TGCAGCGTTGCCGGGAGATCCTACAATGAGCAGTTCTTC. As protein: CSVAGRSYNEQFF.

There are a few counts of this clonotype. The rearrangement links TRBV27 to TRBJ2-2, with D perhaps matching TRBD2 (6 bases). The ends were cut back, 6 bases at V and 2 bases at J, with 10 bases in the middle. This CDR3 is built from 14 residues. Germline V CDR1 and CDR2: MNHEY, SMNVEV (reference sequence). CDR3 DNA: TGTGCCAGCAGGGGGGGTTTCAACACCGGGGAGCTGTTTTTT. It yields the protein CASRGGFNTGELFF.

This clonotype was picked up many times. This chain uses TRBV20-1 with TRBJ2-7; the match to TRBD2 covers 10 bases. The CDR3 has 14 amino acids. V shed 3 bases and J 4 bases; nucleotides not matched to a gene: 6. Germline CDR1 DFQATT, CDR2 SNEGSKA (reference sequence). The CDR3, as DNA: TGCAGTGCTAGGATAAGCGGGAGGGTTTACGAGCAGTACTTC. As protein: CSARISGRVYEQYF.

This clonotype was seen a few times. The V gene is TRBV18, the J gene TRBJ2-1; weak D call: TRBD1 (5 bases). Germline V lookup: CDR1 KGHSH, CDR2 LQKENI. V was trimmed by 3 bases and J by 9 bases, leaving 18 bases between them. The CDR3 consists of 15 residues. Here the CDR3 reads CASSPTSPTQGEQFF. CDR3 bases: TGTGCCAGCTCACCCACGAGCCCCACCCAGGGTGAGCAGTTCTTC.

This clonotype was seen only a few times. This chain uses TRBV5-1 with TRBJ2-7, with 7 positions matching TRBD2. Germline lookup yields CDR1 SGHRS and CDR2 YFSETQ. This CDR3 is 15 amino acids long. J lost 3 bases, V lost 0 bases, and 6 bases had no gene match. CDR3 DNA: TGCGCCAGCAGCTTGGTGCGGGAGAGCCTCTACGAGCAGTACTTC. Residues: CASSLVRESLYEQYF.

This clonotype was observed a single time. The CDR3 sequence: CASTLAGGYKQYF. The CDR3 coding sequence is TGTGCCAGCACCCTAGCGGGAGGTTACAAGCAGTACTTC. The chain joins TRBV5-4 to TRBJ2-7; TRBD2 matches 11 bases. Germline CDR1 is SGHNT and CDR2 is YYREEE (reference sequence). The CDR3 runs 13 residues. V trimming: 6 bases; J trimming: 8 bases; junction bases outside the gene matches: 7.

Worth noting for this clonotype: It may be a read error: a sequence one base away is much more abundant. Likely a read error: the CDR3 ends without its conserved phenylalanine or tryptophan. The rearrangement uses TRBV20-1 and TRBJ2-3; D not resolved. The V gene lost 1 base and the J gene lost 3 bases, with 5 bases spanning the gap. The CDR3 loop spans 12 amino acids. The germline V gene encodes CDR1 DFQATT and CDR2 SNEGSKA (reference sequence). CDR3 protein: CSARVGTDTQYS. The CDR3 coding sequence is TGCAGTGCTAGAGTCGGAACAGATACGCAGTATTCT.